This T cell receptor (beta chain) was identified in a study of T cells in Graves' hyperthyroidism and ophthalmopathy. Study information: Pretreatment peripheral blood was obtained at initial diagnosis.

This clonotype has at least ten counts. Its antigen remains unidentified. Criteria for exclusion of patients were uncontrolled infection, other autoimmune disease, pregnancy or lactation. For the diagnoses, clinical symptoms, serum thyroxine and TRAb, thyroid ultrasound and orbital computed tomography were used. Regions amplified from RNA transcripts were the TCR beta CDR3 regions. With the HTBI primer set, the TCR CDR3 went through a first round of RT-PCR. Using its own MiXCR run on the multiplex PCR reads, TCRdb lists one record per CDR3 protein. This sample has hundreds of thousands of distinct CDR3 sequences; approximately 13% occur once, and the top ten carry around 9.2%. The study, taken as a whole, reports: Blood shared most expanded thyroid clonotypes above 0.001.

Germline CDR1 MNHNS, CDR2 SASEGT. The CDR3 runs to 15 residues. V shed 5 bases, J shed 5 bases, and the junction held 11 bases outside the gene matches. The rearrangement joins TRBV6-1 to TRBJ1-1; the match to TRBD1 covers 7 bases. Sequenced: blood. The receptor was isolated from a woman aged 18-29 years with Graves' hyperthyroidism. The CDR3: CASSTLHRGGTEAFF. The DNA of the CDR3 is TGTGCCAGCAGTACCCTCCACAGGGGCGGAACTGAAGCTTTCTTT.